These 26 T cell receptor beta chains share one sample of origin, sequenced in a study of blood T cell repertoires in COVID-19 (TCRdb year 2020). Library generation was performed with the immunoSEQ multiplex PCR assay. In TCRdb, the immuneACCESS table is reduced to in-frame sequences with V and J assigned. These tables do not hold every clone; where another copy was compared, an unresolved V gene accounts for under half, and the others remain unexplained. The sample profile shows fewer than 350,000 clones; just over 90% of them were found once. 2.3% of the sample comes from the top ten. The specimen sequenced was PBMCs or T cells enriched from blood (not recorded which). Receptors were obtained from a woman aged 40 to 49 with acute COVID-19.

The J gene is TRBJ2-7, the V gene TRBV4-1; 9 bases fit TRBD1. V lost 8 bases and J lost 1; bases outside the gene matches: 9. Germline lookup yields CDR1 MGHRA and CDR2 YSYEKL. The CDR3 has 15 residues. CDR3 coding DNA: TGCGCCAGCGCAAGGGGGGGACAGGGTTCCTACGAGCAGTACTTC. Translation gives CASARGGQGSYEQYF.

The chain links TRBV27 to TRBJ2-1, with 8 bases aligning to TRBD2. This CDR3 comprises 15 residues. Germline assignment: CDR1 MNHEY and CDR2 SMNVEV (reference sequence). Trimming cost V 6 bases and J 4 bases; bases outside gene matches: 8. CDR3 nucleotide sequence: TGTGCCAGCAGATCATTAGCGGGGCGGTACAATGAGCAGTTCTTC. This sequence encodes CASRSLAGRYNEQFF.

V and J are TRBV27 and TRBJ2-2, with 8 bases fitting TRBD1. V was clipped by 5 bases and J by 7 bases; unmatched bases: 15. The CDR3 is made up of 17 amino acids. Germline CDR1 and CDR2: MNHEY and SMNVEV (reference sequence). The CDR3 nucleotides are TGTGCCAGCAGTGCGGACAGGGCTCCTAGCGACAGCGGGGAGCTGTTTTTT. It translates to CASSADRAPSDSGELFF.

The rearrangement joins TRBV18 to TRBJ2-5; D possibly corresponds to TRBD2 (5 bases). Germline CDR1 is KGHSH and CDR2 is LQKENI. V was trimmed by 5 bases and J by 2 bases, leaving 9 bases between them. CDR3 length equals 13 residues. The chain's CDR3 is CASSSGMQETQYF. CDR3 nucleotides: TGTGCCAGCTCATCCGGGATGCAAGAGACCCAGTACTTC.

J is TRBJ1-6 and V is TRBV18, with TRBD1 as a possible D gene (5 bases). Per the germline V gene, CDR1 is KGHSH and CDR2 is LQKENI. Trimming cost V 3 bases and J 0 bases, with 12 bases left between them. This CDR3 has 17 amino acids. The CDR3 DNA reads TGTGCCAGCTCACCCATCCAGGGAGGCTCCTATAATTCACCCCTCCACTTT. Translated, it gives CASSPIQGGSYNSPLHF.

J is TRBJ1-4 and V is TRBV3-1 (or the pseudogene TRBV3-2), with a weak D call TRBD1 (5 bases). The CDR3 has 16 amino acids. Trimming took off 3 bases at V and 5 bases at J, with 16 bases between the two ends. The germline V gene encodes CDR1 LGHDT and CDR2 YNNKEL (reference sequence). In DNA form, the CDR3 reads TGTGCCAGCAGCCAGCCAATGGGGAAGGGGAATGAAAAACTGTTTTTT. It encodes CASSQPMGKGNEKLFF.

The genes are TRBV5-1 and TRBJ1-2, with D possibly TRBD1 on 6 matching bases. Germline values: CDR1 SGHRS, CDR2 YFSETQ. The CDR3 runs 13 residues. The ends were cut back, 8 bases at V and 1 base at J, with 12 bases in the middle. CDR3 nucleotides: TGCGCCAGTGGCCAGGGGCTTAACTATGGCTACACCTTC. Residues: CASGQGLNYGYTF.

V and J are TRBV11-2 and TRBJ1-3; no clear D. The germline V and J ends were trimmed by 3 bases and 0 bases, with 9 bases remaining between them. The length of the CDR3 is 15 residues. Germline CDR1 SGHAT, CDR2 FQNNGV. The CDR3 loop reads CASSLQSSSGNTIYF. The DNA for the CDR3 is TGTGCCAGCAGCTTGCAGTCCAGCTCTGGAAACACCATATATTTT. Together with reference TRBV11-2 and TRBJ1-3, the CDR3 gives the full variable domain: EAGVAQSPRYKIIEKRQSVAFWCNPISGHATLYWYQQILGQGPKLLIQFQNNGVVDDSQLPKDRFSAERLKGVDSTLKIQPAKLEDSAVYLCASSLQSSSGNTIYFGEGSWLTVV.

The V and J genes are TRBV28 and TRBJ2-5; 13 bases align to TRBD2. The CDR3 is 16 amino acids. V dropped 5 bases and J dropped 2; count of bases not matched to a gene: 5. From germline, CDR1 is MDHEN and CDR2 SYDVKM. CDR3 sequence (DNA): TGTGCCAGCAGTGCCAGACTAGCGGGGGGACAAGAGACCCAGTACTTC. This translates into CASSARLAGGQETQYF.

The rearrangement links TRBV11-2 to TRBJ2-5; 8 positions match TRBD2. With V trimmed by 2 bases and J by 2 bases, 10 bases remained unmatched. Per germline, CDR1 SGHAT and CDR2 FQNNGV. The CDR3 covers 17 residues. CDR3 nucleotides: TGTGCCAGCAGCTTAAGGGCGGGGGGACCAATTCAAGAGACCCAGTACTTC. This sequence encodes CASSLRAGGPIQETQYF.

The chain links TRBV6-5 to TRBJ1-2; maybe TRBD1 (6 bases). Germline CDR1 reads MNHEY; CDR2 reads SVGAGI. V lost 6 bases and J 8 bases, leaving 22 bases between the germline ends. The CDR3 runs to 15 residues. CDR3 residues: CASSRELPRGRGYTF. In nucleotides, the CDR3 is TGTGCCAGCAGCCGCGAGCTCCCCAGGGGAAGGGGCTACACCTTC.

This clone occurred once. The rearrangement uses TRBV2 and TRBJ2-2; 7 nucleotides align to TRBD1. Per the germline V gene, CDR1 is SNHLY and CDR2 is FYNNEI. This CDR3 has 15 residues. The V segment lost 3 bases and the J segment 4 bases; nucleotides outside the gene matches: 5. Written as DNA, the CDR3 is TGTGCCAGCAGTGATCGACAGGGTAGCACCGGGGAGCTGTTTTTT. As protein: CASSDRQGSTGELFF.

This chain connects TRBV11-3 to TRBJ2-7, with 9 bases fitting TRBD1. CDR1 and CDR2 from the germline V gene are SGHNT and YENEEA. V shed 5 bases and J 2 bases; nucleotides not matched to a gene: 4. The CDR3 covers 14 residues. The CDR3 sequence: CASSPGTGPYEQYF. CDR3 bases: TGTGCCAGCAGCCCTGGGACAGGGCCCTACGAGCAGTACTTC.

The chain couples TRBV29-1 to TRBJ2-5; 9 bases are shared with TRBD2. The CDR3 length is 13 residues. Trimming cost V 6 bases and J 4 bases; bases outside gene matches: 6. CDR1 is SQVTM, CDR2 ANQGSEA, per germline. CDR3 residues: CSVPGLASETQYF. For the CDR3, the DNA is TGCAGCGTCCCGGGACTAGCCTCAGAGACCCAGTACTTC.

The V and J genes are TRBV6-1 and TRBJ1-2; D is ambiguous. CDR3 length: 12 amino acids. V lost 1 base, J lost 5 bases, and 5 bases lay in between. The V gene's germline CDR1 is MNHNS and CDR2 SASEGT. The CDR3 here is CASSEGDYGYTF. CDR3 coding DNA: TGTGCCAGCAGTGAAGGAGATTATGGCTACACCTTC.

CDR3 sequence reads: CASSLIGVQETQYF. In DNA, the CDR3 is TGTGCCAGCAGCTTGATCGGGGTCCAAGAGACCCAGTACTTC. The chain has TRBV5-4 and TRBJ2-5; D might be TRBD2 (5 bases). Trimming shortened V by 1 base and J by 1 base, and 8 bases separated the two germline ends. Germline V lookup: CDR1 SGHNT, CDR2 YYREEE (reference sequence). This CDR3 region has 14 residues.

The chain joins TRBV21-1 to TRBJ1-2; the tabulated D call, TRBD1, remains unverified against the DNA. TRBV21-1 is a pseudogene. CDR3 length: 12 amino acids. CDR3 sequence (DNA): TGTGCCAGCAGCGTGACAGGGGATGGCTACACCTTC. Its protein is CASSVTGDGYTF.

The chain links TRBV6-2 or TRBV6-3 to TRBJ2-7; D is ambiguous. Germline V gene sequence: CDR1 MNHEY, CDR2 SVGEGT. The CDR3 has 12 amino acids. V was shortened by 2 bases and J by 5 bases, with 7 bases between the two germline ends. CDR3 region: CASSYLRHEQYF. The CDR3 DNA sequence: TGTGCCAGCAGTTACCTCAGGCACGAGCAGTACTTC.

The chain couples TRBV30 to TRBJ1-4, with D perhaps matching TRBD1 (6 bases). Germline V CDR1 and CDR2: GTSNPN, SVGIG (reference sequence). The CDR3 consists of 11 residues. The V gene lost 7 bases and the J gene lost 7 bases, with 10 bases spanning the gap. DNA of the CDR3: TGTGCCTTACAGGGCGGTGAAAAACTGTTTTTT. Amino acid sequence: CALQGGEKLFF. The full variable domain, completed using reference TRBV30 and TRBJ1-4, is SQTIHQWPATLVQPVGSPLSLECTVEGTSNPNLYWYRQAAGRGLQLLFYSVGIGQISSEVPQNLSASRPQDRQFILSSKKLLLSDSGFYLCALQGGEKLFFGSGTQLSVL.

V gene TRBV19 combines with J gene TRBJ1-2; 10 nucleotides match TRBD1. From germline, CDR1 is LNHDA and CDR2 SQIVND (reference sequence). With V trimmed by 5 bases and J by 7 bases, 19 bases remained unmatched. The CDR3 loop spans 18 amino acids. The CDR3 here is CASSRTSSGTGDLVGYTF. The CDR3 DNA follows: TGTGCCAGTAGTCGAACCTCCTCCGGGACAGGGGATTTGGTTGGCTACACCTTC.

The chain recombines TRBV7-2 with TRBJ2-7, with TRBD2 matching over 10 bases. V shed 1 base and J 0 bases; nucleotides not matched to a gene: 3. This CDR3 region has 16 residues. From germline, CDR1 is SGHTA and CDR2 FQGNSA. CDR3 sequence: CASSLGTSGFSYEQYF. The CDR3 DNA reads TGTGCCAGCAGCTTAGGGACTAGCGGATTCTCCTACGAGCAGTACTTC.

This chain links TRBV7-3 with TRBJ2-5; 7 bases agree with TRBD2. Germline lookup yields CDR1 SGHTA and CDR2 FQGTGA. The CDR3 consists of 14 residues. Trimming took 2 bases from V and 5 from J; bases not matched to a gene: 5. The CDR3 DNA sequence: TGTGCCAGCAGCTTAGCCCGGGAGGCCGAGACCCAGTACTTC. Its translation is CASSLAREAETQYF.

The V call is TRBV12-3 or TRBV12-4, the J call TRBJ1-1; no definite D call. The CDR3 is 13 amino acids. Deletions cut 4 bases from V and 3 bases from J, with 9 bases between. The CDR3 region has the DNA TGTGCCAGCAGTTATGGGGAGGACACTGAAGCTTTCTTT. This gives the protein CASSYGEDTEAFF.

This clone was detected only once. The chain couples TRBV7-2 to TRBJ1-2, with D unclear. Germline values: CDR1 SGHTA, CDR2 FQGNSA. Deletions cut 5 bases from V and 2 bases from J, with 15 bases between. CDR3 length: 15 amino acids. The CDR3 reads CASSPDGSLNYGYTF. In DNA form, the CDR3 reads TGTGCCAGCAGCCCAGACGGGTCACTAAACTATGGCTACACCTTC.

The chain recombines TRBV10-2 with TRBJ2-3, with a tentative D call TRBD2 (6 bases). The germline CDR1 and CDR2 sequences are WSHSY and SAAADI. This CDR3 is built from 16 residues. The V and J ends lost 4 bases and 1 base respectively, with 15 bases between them. In DNA, the CDR3 is TGCGCCAGCAGTGTCGATGCGGGAAGTCGCACAGATACGCAGTATTTT. Encoded protein: CASSVDAGSRTDTQYF.

In this sample, this clone turned up once. This chain joins TRBV5-8 and TRBJ2-5; the match to TRBD1 covers 8 bases. In germline, CDR1 is SGHTS, CDR2 YDEGEE. This CDR3 is built from 16 residues. With V trimmed by 3 bases and J by 5 bases, 12 bases remained unmatched. CDR3 amino acids: CASSSTGQATWETQYF. The CDR3 DNA reads TGTGCCAGCAGCTCAACGGGACAGGCGACCTGGGAGACCCAGTACTTC.